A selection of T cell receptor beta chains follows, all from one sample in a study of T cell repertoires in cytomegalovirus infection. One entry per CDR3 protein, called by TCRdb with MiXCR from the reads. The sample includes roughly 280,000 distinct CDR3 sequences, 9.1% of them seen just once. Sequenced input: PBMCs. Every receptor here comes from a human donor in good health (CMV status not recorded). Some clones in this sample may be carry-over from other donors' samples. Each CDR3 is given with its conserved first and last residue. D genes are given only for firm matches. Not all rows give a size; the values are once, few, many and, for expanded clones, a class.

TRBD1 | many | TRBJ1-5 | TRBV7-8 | TGTGCCAGCAGCTCACAGGGGGCTTATCAGCCCCAGCATTTT | CASSSQGAYQPQHF
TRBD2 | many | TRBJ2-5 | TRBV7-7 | TGTGCCAGCAGCTTAGGGGGTCTAGCGGGGGAAGGAGAGACCCAGTACTTC | CASSLGGLAGEGETQYF
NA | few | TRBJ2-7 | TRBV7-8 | TGTGCCAGCAGCTTAGCGTTTCGGGCTAGCAGTTCCTACGAGCAGTACTTC | CASSLAFRASSSYEQYF
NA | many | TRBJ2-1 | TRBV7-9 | TGTGCCAGCAGTTCCACATCCGTATACAATGAGCAGTTCTTC | CASSSTSVYNEQFF
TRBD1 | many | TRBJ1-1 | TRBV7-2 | TGTGCCAGCAGCTTAGTGGTAGGCAGGGGGAGGTCTGAAGCTTTCTTT | CASSLVVGRGRSEAFF
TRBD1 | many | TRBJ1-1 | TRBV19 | TGTGCCAGTAGAGATCCAGGGGGTACGAACACTGAAGCTTTCTTT | CASRDPGGTNTEAFF
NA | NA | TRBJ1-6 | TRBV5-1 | TGCGCCAGCAGCTTGTCAGGTGATAATTCACCCCTCCACTTT | CASSLSGDNSPLHF
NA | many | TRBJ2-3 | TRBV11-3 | TGTGCCAGCAGCTTAGATGTCGGGTCGTCCACAGATACGCAGTATTTT | CASSLDVGSSTDTQYF
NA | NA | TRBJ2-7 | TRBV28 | TGTGCCAGTGGGGATCCCGGTGGGGTTTACGAGCAGTACTTC | CASGDPGGVYEQYF
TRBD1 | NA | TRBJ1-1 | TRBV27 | TGTGCCAGCAGTTCGCGACGGACAGGGGGAACATTAGAAGCTTTCTTT | CASSSRRTGGTLEAFF
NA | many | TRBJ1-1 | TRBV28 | TGTGCCAGCAGTATACAGGGTATGAACACTGAAGCTTTCTTT | CASSIQGMNTEAFF
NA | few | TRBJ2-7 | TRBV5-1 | TGCGCCAGCAGCTTCCCCGGGACACCTAAAAAGTACTTC | CASSFPGTPKKYF
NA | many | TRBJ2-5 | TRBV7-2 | TGTGCCAGCAGCTTAGGTGGTGCCCTTGAGACCCAGTACTTC | CASSLGGALETQYF
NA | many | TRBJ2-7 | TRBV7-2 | TGTGCCAGCAGAGCCTCCGGGACTTCCCTCAAGGAGAACTACGAGCAGTACTTC | CASRASGTSLKENYEQYF
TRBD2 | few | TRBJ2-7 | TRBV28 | TGTGCCAGCAGTAGCGGGGGGAACCTTTACGAGCAGTACTTC | CASSSGGNLYEQYF
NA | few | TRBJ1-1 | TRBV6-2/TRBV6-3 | TGTGCCAGCAGTTACCAGACCCCTTCGCCGGCTTTCTTT | CASSYQTPSPAFF
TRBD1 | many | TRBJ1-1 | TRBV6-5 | TGTGCCAGCAGTTACGCCAACAGGGGTGAAGCTTTCTTT | CASSYANRGEAFF
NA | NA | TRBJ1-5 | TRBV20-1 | TGCAGTGCTAGGAAAACAACAGGGCCCAATCAGCCCCAGCATTTT | CSARKTTGPNQPQHF
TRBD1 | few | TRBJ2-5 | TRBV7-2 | TGTGCCAGCAGCTTAGTACAGGGGGTTTCTCAAGAGACCCAGTACTTC | CASSLVQGVSQETQYF
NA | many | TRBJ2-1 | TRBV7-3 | TGTGCCAGCAGCTTTAAGGCAGGGGTCGGAAATGAGCAGTTCTTC | CASSFKAGVGNEQFF
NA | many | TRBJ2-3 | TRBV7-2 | TGTGCCAGCAGCTTAGCGTCTGTTGTGGGCACAGATACGCAGTATTTT | CASSLASVVGTDTQYF
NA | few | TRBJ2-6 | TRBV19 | TGTGCCAGTAGTATCGGTAGCTCTGGGGCCAACGTCCTGACTTTC | CASSIGSSGANVLTF
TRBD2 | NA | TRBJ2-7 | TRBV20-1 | TGCAGTGCTAGAGGTAGCGGGAGAAATAAAGAGCAGTACTTC | CSARGSGRNKEQYF
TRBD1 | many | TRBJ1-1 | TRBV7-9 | TGTGCCAGCAGCTTAGTACAGGGGGCTATGGAAACTGAAGCTTTCTTT | CASSLVQGAMETEAFF
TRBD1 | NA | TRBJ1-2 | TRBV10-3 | TGTGCCATCAGTCCACCCCCGGACAGGGGGCTAGACAACTATGGCTACACCTTC | CAISPPPDRGLDNYGYTF
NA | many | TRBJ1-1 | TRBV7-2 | TGTGCCAGCAGCCCCCTGACTAGGAGGACTGAAGCTTTCTTT | CASSPLTRRTEAFF